This paragraph covers one T cell receptor beta chain sequence. Its antigen is as yet unknown. This sample is drawn from a study of human T cells and chemical hapten exposure. Time point noted: healthy volunteer bleed at 2 weeks. Someone pulled total RNA out of unfractionated whole blood. One entry per CDR3 protein, called by TCRdb with MiXCR from the RACE reads. Of about 47,000 distinct CDR3 sequences in the sample, almost 4.5% were seen once. Broader study findings: No change in TCRs above 1 in 1000 frequency was produced by DPC sensitization.

Trimming took 0 bases from V and 4 from J, leaving 19 bases between them. Looked up from germline, CDR1 is GTSNPN and CDR2 is SVGIG (reference sequence). This CDR3 region has 18 residues. This receptor was identified in a human donor in good health. Some clones in this sample may be carry-over from other donors' samples. Sample: whole blood. This sequence joins TRBV30 and TRBJ1-6; tentative D call: TRBD1 (5 bases). The CDR3 nucleotides are TGTGCCTGGAGTGTCCCCCCAGGGATCGGTCCTTATAATTCACCCCTCCACTTT. It translates to CAWSVPPGIGPYNSPLHF.